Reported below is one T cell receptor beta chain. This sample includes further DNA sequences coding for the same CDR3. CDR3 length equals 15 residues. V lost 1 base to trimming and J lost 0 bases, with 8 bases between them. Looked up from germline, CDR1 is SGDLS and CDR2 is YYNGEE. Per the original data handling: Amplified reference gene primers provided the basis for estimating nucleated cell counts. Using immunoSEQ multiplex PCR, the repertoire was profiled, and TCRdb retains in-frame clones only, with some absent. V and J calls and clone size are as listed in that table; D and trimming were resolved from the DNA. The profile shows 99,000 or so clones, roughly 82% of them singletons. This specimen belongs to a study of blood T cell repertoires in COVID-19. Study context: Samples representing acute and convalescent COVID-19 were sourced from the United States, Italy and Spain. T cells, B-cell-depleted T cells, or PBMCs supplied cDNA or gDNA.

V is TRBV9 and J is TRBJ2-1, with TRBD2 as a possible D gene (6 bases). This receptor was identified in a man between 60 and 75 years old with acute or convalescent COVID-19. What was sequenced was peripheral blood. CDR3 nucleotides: TGTGCCAGCAGCGTATCCGGGAGCTCCTACAATGAGCAGTTCTTC. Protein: CASSVSGSSYNEQFF.